Given below is one TCR beta chain in context. The source of the sample is a study of blood T cell repertoires in COVID-19. Across the whole study: T cells, B-cell-depleted T cells, or PBMCs provided the cDNA or gDNA that served as material.

How the authors handled the data: Amplified reference gene primers provided the basis for estimating nucleated cell counts. Assay: immunoSEQ multiplex PCR; the TCRdb copy retains only in-frame clones and omits some. D and trimming were read from the DNA, whereas the V and J calls and clone size are those reported in that table. The table lists some 40,000 clones, roughly three quarters of them singletons. CDR3 length: 16 amino acids. The V and J ends lost 0 bases and 3 bases, in that order; junction bases with no gene match: 5. Germline V gene sequence: CDR1 SGDLS, CDR2 YYNGEE. Input material: peripheral blood. This receptor was taken from a man in his 70s with acute or convalescent COVID-19. This chain uses TRBV9 with TRBJ2-1; 8 nucleotides line up with TRBD2. CDR3 loop: CASSVATAGGYNEQFF. CDR3 nucleotide sequence: TGTGCCAGCAGCGTAGCTACGGCGGGGGGCTACAATGAGCAGTTCTTC.